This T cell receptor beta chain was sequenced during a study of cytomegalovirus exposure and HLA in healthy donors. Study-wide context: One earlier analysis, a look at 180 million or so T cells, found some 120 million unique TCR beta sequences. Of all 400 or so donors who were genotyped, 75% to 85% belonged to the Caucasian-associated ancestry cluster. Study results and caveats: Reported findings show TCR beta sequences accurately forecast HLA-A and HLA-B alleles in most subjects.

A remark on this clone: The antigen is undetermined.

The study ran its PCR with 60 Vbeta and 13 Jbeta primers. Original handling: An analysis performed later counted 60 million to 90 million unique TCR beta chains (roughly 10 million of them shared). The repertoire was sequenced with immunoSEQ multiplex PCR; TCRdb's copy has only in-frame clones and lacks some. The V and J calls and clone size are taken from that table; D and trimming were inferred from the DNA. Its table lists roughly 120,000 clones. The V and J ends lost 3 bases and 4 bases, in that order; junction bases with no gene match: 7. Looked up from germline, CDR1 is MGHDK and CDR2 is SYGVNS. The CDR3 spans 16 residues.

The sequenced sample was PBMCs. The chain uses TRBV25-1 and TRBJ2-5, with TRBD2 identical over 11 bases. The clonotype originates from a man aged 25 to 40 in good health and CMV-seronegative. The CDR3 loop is CASSESLAGGRETQYF. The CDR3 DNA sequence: TGTGCCAGCAGTGAGTCGCTAGCGGGAGGTAGAGAGACCCAGTACTTC.